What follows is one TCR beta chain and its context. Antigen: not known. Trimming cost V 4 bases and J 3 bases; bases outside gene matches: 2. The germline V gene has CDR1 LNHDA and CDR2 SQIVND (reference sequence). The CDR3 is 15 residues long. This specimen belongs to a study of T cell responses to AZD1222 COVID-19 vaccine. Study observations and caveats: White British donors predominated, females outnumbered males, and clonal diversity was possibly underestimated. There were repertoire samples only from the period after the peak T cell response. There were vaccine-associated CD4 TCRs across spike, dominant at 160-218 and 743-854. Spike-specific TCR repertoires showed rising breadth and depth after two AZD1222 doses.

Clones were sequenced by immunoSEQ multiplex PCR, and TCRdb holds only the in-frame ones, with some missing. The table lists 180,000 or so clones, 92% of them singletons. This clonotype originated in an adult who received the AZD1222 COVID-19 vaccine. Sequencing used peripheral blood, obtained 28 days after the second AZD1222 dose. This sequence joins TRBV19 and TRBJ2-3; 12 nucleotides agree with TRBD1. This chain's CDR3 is CASSKGQGATDTQYF. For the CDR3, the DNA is TGTGCCAGTAGTAAGGGACAGGGGGCAACAGATACGCAGTATTTT.